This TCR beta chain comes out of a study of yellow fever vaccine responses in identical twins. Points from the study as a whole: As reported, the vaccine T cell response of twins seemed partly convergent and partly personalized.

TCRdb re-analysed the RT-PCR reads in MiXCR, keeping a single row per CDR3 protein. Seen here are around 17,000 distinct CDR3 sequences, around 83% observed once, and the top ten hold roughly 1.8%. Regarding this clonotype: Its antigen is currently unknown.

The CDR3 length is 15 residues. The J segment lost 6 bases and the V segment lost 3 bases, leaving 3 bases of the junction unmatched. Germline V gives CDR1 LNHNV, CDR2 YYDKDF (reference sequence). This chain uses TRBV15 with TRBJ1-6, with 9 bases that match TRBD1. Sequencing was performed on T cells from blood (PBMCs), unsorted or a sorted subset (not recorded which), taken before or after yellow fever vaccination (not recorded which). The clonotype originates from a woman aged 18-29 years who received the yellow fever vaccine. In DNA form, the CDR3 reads TGTGCCACCAGCAGGGACAGGGGTAGTAATTCACCCCTCCACTTT. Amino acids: CATSRDRGSNSPLHF.